The present T cell receptor beta chain was sequenced within a study of blood T cell repertoires in COVID-19. Germline-derived CDR1 and CDR2 are MNHEY and SMNVEV (reference sequence). Losses at the gene ends were 5 bases for V and 4 bases for J; bases not matched to a gene: 8. This CDR3 contains 14 residues. In the study's own analysis: Researchers report that nucleated cell counts were estimated from reference gene primer amplification. Profiled with immunoSEQ multiplex PCR; TCRdb holds only in-frame clones, not every one. That table supplies the V and J calls and clone size; D and trimming were determined from the DNA. Of some 220,000 clones listed, approximately 86% are singletons.

Input material: peripheral blood. The gene calls are TRBV27 and TRBJ2-7; 7 bases fit TRBD2. This clonotype was sampled from a human donor in a cohort sampled during active COVID-19. The CDR3 DNA reads as TGTGCCAGCAGTCGGGGGGACTACAGATACGAGCAGTACTTC. Encoded protein: CASSRGDYRYEQYF.